This T cell receptor beta chain was identified in a study of Ad26.COV2.S vaccination and SARS-CoV-2 variants. Study-wide context: It was the COV1001 Ad26.COV2.S trial arm that included the donor.

The repertoire was sequenced with immunoSEQ multiplex PCR; TCRdb's copy has only in-frame clones and lacks some. The table records about 480,000 clones, roughly nine tenths of them present only once. Treatment in this sample: roughly 18 received Ad26.COV2.S at low or high dose, single or two shots; 5 received placebo; per-sample allocation not given. Vaccine and placebo recipients were sampled on day 63 after the first injection. This clone was counted a single time. Its antigen is currently unknown. The V end lost 1 base, the J end lost 1 base, and 16 bases lay between the germline ends. CDR3 length equals 18 residues. Germline V gives CDR1 SGHTA, CDR2 FQGNSA. General observations from the study: The authors reported substantial breadth in spike-specific CD8+ and CD4+ T cell responses after vaccination.

Source: peripheral blood, taken in a trial of Ad26.COV2.S vaccine versus placebo. The sequence was collected from a person between 18 and 60 years old who received the Ad26.COV2.S COVID-19 vaccine or a placebo. This chain joins TRBV7-2 and TRBJ2-2; possible D gene TRBD1, 5 bases. The CDR3 is CASSLEAGGRVNTGELFF. The DNA of the CDR3 is TGTGCCAGCAGCTTAGAGGCTGGTGGCAGGGTGAACACCGGGGAGCTGTTTTTT.